These 8 T cell receptor beta chains were sequenced from one sample in a study of CD8 T cells in ankylosing spondylitis. Antigens of these TCRs are unknown. Study-level points and caveats: Ankylosing spondylitis blood seemed to carry a telltale TCR beta motif made of under ten highly homologous variants.

One entry per CDR3 protein, called by TCRdb with MiXCR from the 5' RACE reads. The sample consists of 400,000 to 450,000 distinct CDR3 sequences, roughly 15% of them appearing once. Sequenced: blood, either unsorted or a sorted T cell fraction (not recorded which). Receptors originate from a male donor with ankylosing spondylitis.

This clonotype was picked up a small number of times. CDR3 sequence reads: CASRRDRDPFF. The CDR3 coding sequence is TGTGCCAGCAGACGAGACAGGGACCCTTTCTTT. The rearrangement joins TRBV2 to TRBJ1-1; 7 bases line up with TRBD1. The ends lost 6 bases at V and 12 bases at J; junction bases unmatched: 7. The germline gives CDR1 SNHLY, CDR2 FYNNEI. This CDR3 spans 11 amino acids.

This clonotype turned up a few times. J is TRBJ2-2 and V is TRBV5-1, with TRBD1 as a possible D gene (6 bases). The ends were cut back, 7 bases at V and 6 bases at J, with 16 bases in the middle. Germline CDR1 and CDR2: SGHRS and YFSETQ. The CDR3 sequence is 14 residues long. The chain's CDR3 is CASQQGWVAGELFF. CDR3 nucleotide sequence: TGCGCCAGCCAACAGGGTTGGGTCGCCGGGGAGCTGTTTTTT.

This CDR3 reads CASSLPARQGTYF. CDR3 sequence (DNA): TGTGCCAGCAGTTTACCCGCCCGACAGGGGACGTACTTC. The J gene is TRBJ2-7, the V gene TRBV28; 8 nucleotides agree with TRBD1. The CDR3 is made up of 13 amino acids. Germline lookup yields CDR1 MDHEN and CDR2 SYDVKM. Trimming cost V 2 bases and J 12 bases; bases outside gene matches: 9.

This clonotype was seen only a few times. The chain joins TRBV20-1 to TRBJ2-3; D possibly corresponds to TRBD2 (6 bases). Trimming took 7 bases from V and 2 from J, leaving 10 bases between them. The CDR3 consists of 12 residues. Germline CDR1 DFQATT, CDR2 SNEGSKA (reference sequence). The CDR3 DNA follows: TGCAGTGGGGCGGGGCTCACAGATACGCAGTATTTT. Translating gives CSGAGLTDTQYF.

This clonotype appeared a single time. The chain has TRBV6-1 and TRBJ2-2; possibly TRBD1 or TRBD2 for D (6 bases each). CDR1 and CDR2 (germline): MNHNS, SASEGT. The CDR3 has 17 amino acids. The V and J ends lost 6 bases and 1 base respectively, with 18 bases between them. Here the CDR3 reads CASRGGDRGWNTGELFF. DNA for the CDR3: TGTGCCAGCAGGGGGGGCGACCGCGGATGGAACACCGGGGAGCTGTTTTTT.

CDR3 bases: TGCAGTGCTACCCAGGGTGTGGAGACCCAGTACTTC. Translating gives CSATQGVETQYF. The V gene is TRBV20-1, the J gene TRBJ2-5, with a tentative D call TRBD1 (5 bases). The CDR3 spans 12 residues. V was clipped by 4 bases and J by 5 bases, with 11 bases between them. CDR1 is DFQATT, CDR2 SNEGSKA, per germline (reference sequence).

The chain couples TRBV6-1 to TRBJ1-1, with D perhaps matching TRBD1 (5 bases). The CDR3 extends over 13 amino acids. Germline CDR1 and CDR2: MNHNS and SASEGT. Trimming shortened V by 10 bases and J by 1 base, and 13 bases separated the two germline ends. The CDR3 region has the DNA TGTGCCACCCGCCGGGGGTCGAACACTGAAGCTTTCTTT. Its translation is CATRRGSNTEAFF.

The sample holds a few counts of this clonotype. This chain connects TRBV11-1 to TRBJ2-3, with a possible D match to TRBD2 (6 bases). The germline gives CDR1 SGHAT, CDR2 FQDESV (reference sequence). The V and J ends lost 3 bases and 3 bases respectively, with 13 bases between them. CDR3 length equals 15 residues. CDR3 in DNA: TGTGCCAGCAGCTTTGCGGGGAAAGATACAGATACGCAGTATTTT. This sequence encodes CASSFAGKDTDTQYF.